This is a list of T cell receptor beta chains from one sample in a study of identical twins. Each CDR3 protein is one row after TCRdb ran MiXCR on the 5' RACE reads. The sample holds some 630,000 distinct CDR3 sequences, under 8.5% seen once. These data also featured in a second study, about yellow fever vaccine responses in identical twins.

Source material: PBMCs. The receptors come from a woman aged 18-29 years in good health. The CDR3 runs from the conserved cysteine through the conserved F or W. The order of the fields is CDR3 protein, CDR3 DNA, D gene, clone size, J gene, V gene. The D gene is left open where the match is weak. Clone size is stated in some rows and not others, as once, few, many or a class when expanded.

CDR3 protein: CASRRGVGDTEAFF
CDR3 DNA: TGTGCCAGCAGACGAGGGGTGGGGGACACTGAAGCTTTCTTT
D gene: -
clone size: many
J gene: TRBJ1-1
V gene: TRBV6-1

CDR3 protein: CSASGAGPAGYGYTF
CDR3 DNA: TGCAGTGCTAGCGGGGCAGGGCCTGCGGGGTATGGCTACACCTTC
D gene: -
clone size: -
J gene: TRBJ1-2
V gene: TRBV20-1

CDR3 protein: CSAAWGERYTF
CDR3 DNA: TGCAGTGCGGCTTGGGGGGAACGCTACACCTTC
D gene: -
clone size: many
J gene: TRBJ1-2
V gene: TRBV20-1

CDR3 protein: CATSSGLTYNEQFF
CDR3 DNA: TGTGCCACCTCTAGCGGACTCACCTACAATGAGCAGTTCTTC
D gene: TRBD2
clone size: -
J gene: TRBJ2-1
V gene: TRBV10-3

CDR3 protein: CASSLPPWSGQGNTEAFF
CDR3 DNA: TGTGCCAGCAGCTTACCACCCTGGTCCGGACAGGGGAACACTGAAGCTTTCTTT
D gene: TRBD1
clone size: -
J gene: TRBJ1-1
V gene: TRBV11-1

CDR3 protein: CSARGVGRETQYF
CDR3 DNA: TGCAGTGCTAGAGGGGTAGGGAGGGAGACCCAGTACTTC
D gene: -
clone size: -
J gene: TRBJ2-5
V gene: TRBV20-1

CDR3 protein: CATSDLELQQFF
CDR3 DNA: TGTGCCACCAGTGATTTGGAACTACAGCAGTTCTTC
D gene: -
clone size: few
J gene: TRBJ2-1
V gene: TRBV24-1

CDR3 protein: CASSLGGGYTGELFF
CDR3 DNA: TGTGCCAGCAGTTTGGGAGGGGGCTATACCGGGGAGCTGTTTTTT
D gene: -
clone size: many
J gene: TRBJ2-2
V gene: TRBV12-3/TRBV12-4

CDR3 protein: CASSPRGTDDFYGYTF
CDR3 DNA: TGTGCCAGCAGTCCGAGAGGGACAGACGACTTCTATGGCTACACCTTC
D gene: TRBD1
clone size: many
J gene: TRBJ1-2
V gene: TRBV12-3/TRBV12-4

CDR3 protein: CASSEYGRGRFEGYNEQFF
CDR3 DNA: TGTGCCAGCAGTGAATATGGCAGGGGGCGATTTGAGGGCTACAATGAGCAGTTCTTC
D gene: TRBD1
clone size: -
J gene: TRBJ2-1
V gene: TRBV25-1